The entry that follows covers one T cell receptor beta chain sequence. The clone's antigen remains unknown. The sample originates from a study of CXCR3-negative and CXCR3-positive naive CD8 T cells (dated by TCRdb to between 2019 and 2020). Study-level background: In total, 130 million to 150 million TRB reads were obtained, corresponding to roughly 1.5 +/- 0.3 million reads per library. Diversity and physicochemical repertoire analyses were performed on about a dozen donors pooled from two independent experiments. TRBV-TRBJ cluster analysis included naive subsets from a handful of donors and memory cells from 3 donors. Results the study describes overall, beyond this receptor: CXCR3 expression partially decreased after cryopreservation, so most assays used freshly isolated PBMCs. Because surface CD5, which is linked to self-reactivity in mice, was comparable between the naive subsets, TCR interaction strength was also inferred from the physicochemical properties of TRB CDR3s. Repertoire diversity was comparably high in both naive subsets but much lower in memory CD8+ T cells. Similar TRBV-TRBJ usage was shown by naive CXCR3-negative and CXCR3-positive cells from the same donor, whereas distinct patterns were shown by memory cells. Compared with CXCR3-negative naive cells, CXCR3-positive naive cells had TRB CDR3s with higher hydrophobicity (lower Kidera factor 4), lower energy, and higher strength and volume indices.

The sequencer listed for this sample is NextSeq 550. The Human TCR Profiling Kit (MiLaboratory) was used to prepare UMI-labeled 5' RACE TRB cDNA libraries. The full amount of extracted RNA was used for cDNA synthesis, and the full amount of resulting cDNA was used for PCR amplification. Libraries were prepared in parallel using an identical number of PCR cycles. The original pipeline was this. About 53,000 +/- 9,400 unique UMI-labeled TRB cDNA molecules per library were extracted with MIGEC and MiXCR, with at least two reads per UMI required. On average, roughly 40,000 +/- 10,000 functional in-frame TRB CDR3 nucleotide clonotypes lacking stop codons were found per library. After downsampling to 5000 UMI-labeled TRB molecules per sample, diversity metrics, including normalized Shannon-Wiener and Chao1, were computed in VDJtools. VDJtools computed clonotype-size-weighted physicochemical properties of the central five CDR3 residues: interaction energy, strength, volume and Kidera factor 4. After reprocessing by TCRdb, each CDR3 protein sequence is one entry, and no DNA is given. The V and J calls were not made by the authors but by TCRdb's processing. For this sample, the table gives more than 80,000 distinct CDR3 sequences. The ten most abundant clones make up about 0.8% of the sample.

Each CD8+ T cell subset was flow-sorted in triplicate, with fewer than 350,000 cells per subset placed directly into RLT lysis buffer. Naive CD8+ T cells were defined stringently as CD45RO-CCR7+CD27+CD95- to exclude memory contaminants. Peripheral blood mononuclear cells were isolated from buffy coats using standard density gradient centrifugation. Naive CXCR3-negative and CXCR3-positive CD8+ T cells were flow-sorted on a FACSAria III. Total RNA was extracted from sorted cells with an RNeasy Mini Kit. This sequence was found in a human donor in good health. Some clones in this sample may be carry-over from other donors' samples. The sequencing sample was made of naive CXCR3+ CD8+ T cells from blood. Taken with the paper, the label for cell subset or site translates to: CD45RO-CCR7+CD27+CD95- naive CD8+ T cells expressing CXCR3 (TNR3+).

This receptor carries the CDR3 CASSQESGGGEKLFF. The chain uses TRBV4-1 and TRBJ1-4; TCRdb's assignment of TRBD1 cannot be checked, as there is no DNA. CDR1 and CDR2, per the germline V gene, are MGHRA and YSYEKL. The CDR3, from cysteine to phenylalanine, totals 15 residues. No DNA sequence was recorded.